The clone carrying this T cell receptor beta chain was observed a few times. Its antigen is still unknown. The junction does not match germline at one end; this may be a read error. The time point denotes: patch test 1, 2 weeks after DPC sensitization. Treatment of the sample: therapeutic diphenylcyclopropenone sensitization with weekly scalp DPC. The sample originates from a study of human T cells and chemical hapten exposure. On the study more broadly: DPC at 2% was the sensitizing agent, placed on roughly 2 cm by roughly 2 cm of upper inner arm skin. Findings of the study overall: Significantly more large CDR3 similarity clusters arose among expanded TCRs than among controls.

The CDR3 covers 12 residues. Germline V CDR1 and CDR2: SNHLY, FYNNEI. The library attached unique molecular identifiers to individual cDNA molecules. Original analysis: A per-sample median of about 95,000 TCRs was observed, with counts ranging from roughly 23,224 to 750,000. TCRdb re-derived calls from the RACE reads in MiXCR, one entry per CDR3 protein. In this record, the V and J calls reflect TCRdb's handling and not the investigators' own analysis. The table has about 360,000 distinct CDR3 sequences, about 4.4% seen once. This sequence was found in a woman in her forties or fifties with alopecia areata. Some clones in this sample may be carry-over from other donors' samples. The gene calls are TRBV2 and TRBJ1-2; D ambiguous. The input for sequencing was whole blood, taken in connection with sensitization to the hapten diphenylcyclopropenone (DPC). CDR3 residues: CAGSEDRYGYTF. The CDR3 DNA reads as TGTGCCGGCAGCGAGGATCGTTATGGCTACACCTTC.